This T cell receptor beta chain was identified during a study of control samples from healthy donors and cancer patients. Trimming at V came to 4 bases and at J to 2 bases, leaving 2 bases not matched to a gene. Germline loops: CDR1 MDHEN, CDR2 SYDVKM. The CDR3 has 13 residues. Using immunoSEQ multiplex PCR, the repertoire was profiled, and TCRdb retains in-frame clones only, with some absent. The table shows about 120,000 clones, with roughly 92% occurring only once. The receptor was derived from a man older than 75 with head and neck cancer. Sample: PBMCs. The chain combines TRBV28 with TRBJ2-7; 7 nucleotides match TRBD2. The CDR3 nucleotides are TGTGCCAGCAGTTACGGACTAGCCTACGAGCAGTACTTC. This sequence encodes CASSYGLAYEQYF.